What follows describes a single T cell receptor beta chain. The data were obtained in a study of blood T cell repertoires in COVID-19. The CDR3 extends over 17 amino acids. J gave up 3 bases and V 1 base, and 8 bases lay outside the gene matches. Germline V gene data show CDR1 as SEHNR and CDR2 as FQNEAQ (reference sequence). Sequencing used immunoSEQ multiplex PCR; TCRdb keeps in-frame clones, though not all of them. The sample lists about 230,000 clones; about nine tenths were seen once. The chain is built from TRBV7-9 and TRBJ1-5, with TRBD1 matching 8 bases. The receptor was isolated from a man aged 50-60 years with COVID-19, enrolled during active disease. The sample taken for sequencing was peripheral blood. CDR3 in DNA: TGTGCCAGCAGCTTAGGGACGACAGGGGAGGCCAATCAGCCCCAGCATTTT. It specifies CASSLGTTGEANQPQHF.